This T cell receptor beta chain originates from a study of blood T cells in healthy people across ages (dated by TCRdb to 2015 to 2017). In terms of the full investigation: Template switching captured roughly one uniquely barcoded TCR beta cDNA molecule per two T cells in model experiments. The study analyzed two additional independent replicas of 1 million unique cDNA reads from the same blood draw for two donors, one aged 18 to 29 and one aged 80 or older. To avoid experimental bias, donors of different ages were distributed randomly across sequencing lanes. The study measured age-related changes in TCR beta repertoire diversity using deep sequencing normalized with unique cDNA molecular identifiers. The donors were split into four age groups: young (average around 15 years), middle-aged (about 40), aged (about 62) and long-lived (approximately 89). What the work shows at the level of the full study, not this receptor alone: Estimates of total diversity from one million sequenced T cells were regarded as lower bounds and underestimates. A strong correlation was found between observed TCR beta diversity and the percentage of naive T cells measured by flow cytometry. Bulk unsorted PBMC profiling prevented conclusive comparison of naive and antigen-experienced compartments. Donor CMV infection status was unknown, potentially confounding age-related changes in expanded clonotypes. Compared with the aged group, the long-lived group had more naive CD4+ T cells, fewer expanded clones and increased TCR diversity, suggesting age selection. As age increased, observed TCR beta diversity per million T cells dropped in a roughly linear way, and a significant reduction was already evident by age about 40.

From the cysteine through the phenylalanine, the CDR3 covers 14 amino acids. Only CDR3 DNA remains: 42 bases, in frame from the first base. The V end loses 10 bases and the J end loses 0 bases, and a stretch of 14 bases separates them. CDR1 and CDR2 are read off the germline V gene as MNHEY and SVGEGT. The 39 donors, aged roughly 6 to 95 years, were systemically healthy Caucasian individuals from Russia. Each donor gave around 9 milliliters of peripheral blood, collected into EDTA-treated Vacutainer tubes. Ficoll-Paque density-gradient centrifugation was used to isolate PBMCs, with at least 7 million per sample. Total RNA was extracted from PBMCs with Trizol reagent, with at least 5 micrograms obtained per sample. Naive CD45RAhigh/CD27high T cell percentages were measured by flow cytometry on a PBMC aliquot from every donor. Concerning this clonotype itself: It has no known antigen specificity. One base away there is no much larger clone; base qualities are not given.

The library was generated by 5' RACE. The instrument was an Illumina HiSeq 2500. A second PCR of about 6 to 11 cycles was run with a J-beta primer mix and a sample-barcoded 5' primer. Each TCR beta cDNA molecule received a unique molecular identifier from a template-switch 5' adaptor carrying 12 random nucleotides. Each sample yielded at least 3 million CDR3-containing paired-end reads. First-strand cDNA was synthesized from all RNA with the Mint cDNA synthesis kit, primed by a TRBC-specific oligonucleotide. Following uracil-DNA glycosylase treatment, all cDNA underwent a first 18-cycle PCR with the universal primers M1SS and BC2_uni_R. As for the original processing: Normalization of each sample was performed by random selection of 1 million high-quality reads, each carrying a distinct molecular identifier. Reads with shared molecular identifiers were discarded instead of being binned into consensus sequences. CDR3 identification, clonotype clustering and error correction used MiTCR with a Q25 quality threshold and the strictest error-elimination algorithm. A nonparametric unseen species model with Euler transformation was used to estimate lower-bound total TCR beta diversity. In TCRdb, the public reads were trimmed at Q25 with fastp and aligned with MiXCR, with productive beta chains retained. Here each entry gathers all rows of one CDR3 protein and keeps the most common genes and DNA. TCRdb, rather than the study authors, made the V and J calls. This sample has about a million distinct CDR3 sequences in its table, and roughly 50% of those were observed once. The ten most abundant clones make up about a fifth of the sample.

This clonotype was obtained from a woman aged 55-70 years in good health. Specimen: blood. The V and J segments used are TRBV6-2 or TRBV6-3 and TRBJ2-3, with a tentative D call of TRBD1 or TRBD2, each matching 5 bases. The bases read TGTGCCACTGCACGGGACGGTAGCACAGATACGCAGTATTTT. This encodes CATARDGSTDTQYF.